Listed below are T cell receptor beta chains from one sample, sequenced in a study of T cell responses to AZD1222 COVID-19 vaccine. The data were produced by immunoSEQ multiplex PCR, yet TCRdb's version contains in-frame clones alone and is incomplete. The profile covers about 120,000 clones, with roughly 90% appearing a single time and 6.5% to 9% taken by the ten largest. The input for sequencing was peripheral blood, taken on day 0 of AZD1222 vaccination. The receptors originated from an adult in good health. CDR3s include the opening cysteine and the closing phenylalanine or tryptophan. Each record gives: D gene, V gene, clone size, J gene, CDR3 DNA, CDR3 protein. D genes are given only for firm matches. Expanded clones get a size class; other rows say once, few or many, or leave the size out.

d_call: -; v_call: TRBV29-1; clone_size: few; j_call: TRBJ1-1; cdr3_nt: TGCAGCGTTGAAGTTCTTTGGGGCGTCGGGAACACTGAAGCTTTCTTT; cdr3_aa: CSVEVLWGVGNTEAFF
d_call: -; v_call: TRBV18; clone_size: few; j_call: TRBJ2-7; cdr3_nt: TGTGCCAGCTCACCGAGCGGGGACAGCTCCTACGAGCAGTACTTC; cdr3_aa: CASSPSGDSSYEQYF
d_call: TRBD1; v_call: TRBV18; clone_size: -; j_call: TRBJ1-3; cdr3_nt: TGTGCCAGCTCACCTGACAGGGCTGGAAACACCATATATTTT; cdr3_aa: CASSPDRAGNTIYF
d_call: -; v_call: TRBV19; clone_size: -; j_call: TRBJ1-1; cdr3_nt: TGTGCCAGTAGTACCTTCCGACAGGACGAGAACACTGAAGCTTTCTTT; cdr3_aa: CASSTFRQDENTEAFF
d_call: -; v_call: TRBV6-5; clone_size: -; j_call: TRBJ1-4; cdr3_nt: TGTGCCAGCAGTTACTCGAAGTTGGGAAAACTGTTTTTT; cdr3_aa: CASSYSKLGKLFF
d_call: -; v_call: TRBV2; clone_size: -; j_call: TRBJ1-6; cdr3_nt: TGTGCCAGCAGTGAACGCACAGTCTATAATTCACCCCTCCACTTT; cdr3_aa: CASSERTVYNSPLHF
d_call: TRBD1; v_call: TRBV7-2; clone_size: -; j_call: TRBJ1-2; cdr3_nt: TGTGCCAGCAGCTCCCGACAGGGAGCGCGCTACACCTTC; cdr3_aa: CASSSRQGARYTF
d_call: -; v_call: TRBV7-3; clone_size: -; j_call: TRBJ1-1; cdr3_nt: TGTGCCAGCAGCCCCAGTGGGGGGGCCAACACTGAAGCTTTCTTT; cdr3_aa: CASSPSGGANTEAFF
d_call: -; v_call: TRBV14; clone_size: -; j_call: TRBJ1-1; cdr3_nt: TGTGCCAGCAGCCCTAGTATGAACACTGAAGCTTTCTTT; cdr3_aa: CASSPSMNTEAFF
d_call: -; v_call: TRBV5-4; clone_size: -; j_call: TRBJ1-4; cdr3_nt: TGTGCCAGCAGCTTGGCTGGTAATGAAAAACTGTTTTTT; cdr3_aa: CASSLAGNEKLFF
d_call: -; v_call: TRBV20-1; clone_size: -; j_call: TRBJ2-7; cdr3_nt: TGCAGTGCTAGGAATCGGGAGGAGCAGTACTTC; cdr3_aa: CSARNREEQYF
d_call: TRBD1; v_call: TRBV18; clone_size: -; j_call: TRBJ2-4; cdr3_nt: TGTGCCAGCTCACCATCAACAGGGGAAAAAACCTTAGCCAAAAACATTCAGTACTTC; cdr3_aa: CASSPSTGEKTLAKNIQYF
d_call: -; v_call: TRBV2; clone_size: -; j_call: TRBJ2-4; cdr3_nt: TGTGCCAGCAGGGAGCCTCGTAGAGAACACGAGGCCAAAAACATTCAGTACTTC; cdr3_aa: CASREPRREHEAKNIQYF
d_call: -; v_call: TRBV9; clone_size: -; j_call: TRBJ1-2; cdr3_nt: TGTGCCAGCAGCGTAGGCGGCGACCTTTATGGCTACACCTTC; cdr3_aa: CASSVGGDLYGYTF
d_call: -; v_call: TRBV7-3; clone_size: -; j_call: TRBJ2-2; cdr3_nt: TGTGCCAGCAGCTTAAACCCCGGGACTCCCGGTACCACCGGGGAGCTGTTTTTT; cdr3_aa: CASSLNPGTPGTTGELFF
d_call: -; v_call: TRBV19; clone_size: once; j_call: TRBJ1-3; cdr3_nt: TGTGCCAGTAGTACCTCGGGACACAAGGGAAACACCATATATTTT; cdr3_aa: CASSTSGHKGNTIYF
d_call: -; v_call: TRBV9; clone_size: -; j_call: TRBJ2-2; cdr3_nt: TGTGCCAGCAGCGTTGTGGGAGGGGGGAACACCGGGGAGCTGTTTTTT; cdr3_aa: CASSVVGGGNTGELFF
d_call: -; v_call: TRBV19; clone_size: -; j_call: TRBJ1-1; cdr3_nt: TGTGCCAGTATAGGACTCTTAAGGGGGAACACTGAAGCTTTCTTT; cdr3_aa: CASIGLLRGNTEAFF
d_call: -; v_call: TRBV6-5; clone_size: -; j_call: TRBJ1-2; cdr3_nt: TGTGCCAGCAGTTACAGTGGCACCCGAAAGTCTTATGGCTACACCTTC; cdr3_aa: CASSYSGTRKSYGYTF
d_call: -; v_call: TRBV7-3; clone_size: once; j_call: TRBJ2-3; cdr3_nt: TGTGCCAGCAGCTCTCAGGGGTTAGATACGCAGTATTTT; cdr3_aa: CASSSQGLDTQYF
d_call: -; v_call: TRBV19; clone_size: -; j_call: TRBJ1-6; cdr3_nt: TGTGCCAGTAGTACCCCCCCCCGGAGGACCCTCCACTTT; cdr3_aa: CASSTPPRRTLHF
d_call: -; v_call: TRBV27; clone_size: few; j_call: TRBJ2-6; cdr3_nt: TGTGCCAGCAGTTGGGGGAGCTCTGGGGCCAACGTCCTGACTTTC; cdr3_aa: CASSWGSSGANVLTF
d_call: -; v_call: TRBV7-9; clone_size: -; j_call: TRBJ1-3; cdr3_nt: TGTGCCAGCAGCCCCACAGGATCCTCTGGAAACACCATATATTTT; cdr3_aa: CASSPTGSSGNTIYF
d_call: -; v_call: TRBV7-8; clone_size: -; j_call: TRBJ1-1; cdr3_nt: TGTGCCAGCAGCTTAGTAAGGCAGGGAGAGGGCACTGAAGCTTTCTTT; cdr3_aa: CASSLVRQGEGTEAFF
d_call: -; v_call: TRBV19; clone_size: -; j_call: TRBJ1-5; cdr3_nt: TGTGCCAGTAGGGACGGGAAAAATCAGCCCCAGCATTTT; cdr3_aa: CASRDGKNQPQHF
d_call: -; v_call: TRBV5-6; clone_size: -; j_call: TRBJ1-3; cdr3_nt: TGTGCCAGCAGCATGGGACCCCCACCTGCTGGAAACACCATATATTTT; cdr3_aa: CASSMGPPPAGNTIYF
d_call: -; v_call: TRBV29-1; clone_size: -; j_call: TRBJ1-1; cdr3_nt: TGCAGCGTTTCCCCCAGGCAGACGGAAGCTTTCTTT; cdr3_aa: CSVSPRQTEAFF
d_call: -; v_call: TRBV7-2; clone_size: -; j_call: TRBJ1-2; cdr3_nt: TGTGCCAGCAGCTCCCAGGGTTTGTCTGGCTACACCTTC; cdr3_aa: CASSSQGLSGYTF
d_call: -; v_call: TRBV15; clone_size: -; j_call: TRBJ1-2; cdr3_nt: TGTGCCACCAGCAGAGGAAGGACAGCCTTTGACTATGGCTACACCTTC; cdr3_aa: CATSRGRTAFDYGYTF
d_call: -; v_call: TRBV6-5; clone_size: -; j_call: TRBJ1-2; cdr3_nt: TGTGCCAGCAGTTATGGACAGTACATATCATATGGCTACACCTTC; cdr3_aa: CASSYGQYISYGYTF
d_call: -; v_call: TRBV5-1; clone_size: -; j_call: TRBJ1-5; cdr3_nt: TGCGCCAGCAGCTTGAGCCCCGGTGGCAATCAGCCCCAGCATTTT; cdr3_aa: CASSLSPGGNQPQHF
d_call: -; v_call: TRBV14; clone_size: -; j_call: TRBJ1-5; cdr3_nt: TGTGCCAGCAGCCTCTCCCTTGGTCAGCCCCAGCATTTT; cdr3_aa: CASSLSLGQPQHF
d_call: -; v_call: TRBV15; clone_size: -; j_call: TRBJ1-5; cdr3_nt: TGTGCCACCAGCAGATCGGGGACAAACAATCAGCCCCAGCATTTT; cdr3_aa: CATSRSGTNNQPQHF
d_call: TRBD1; v_call: TRBV7-6; clone_size: -; j_call: TRBJ1-1; cdr3_nt: TGTGCCAGCAGCTTAGGACAGGGCGAGAACACTGAAGCTTTCTTT; cdr3_aa: CASSLGQGENTEAFF
d_call: -; v_call: TRBV4-2; clone_size: once; j_call: TRBJ1-4; cdr3_nt: TGTGCCAGCAGCCAAGATGCGGTGGGAAATGAAAAACTGTTTTTT; cdr3_aa: CASSQDAVGNEKLFF
d_call: -; v_call: TRBV30; clone_size: -; j_call: TRBJ1-1; cdr3_nt: TGTGCCTCCAGTAGGGGTAGGCTCGAGGACACTGAAGCTTTCTTT; cdr3_aa: CASSRGRLEDTEAFF
d_call: -; v_call: TRBV5-1; clone_size: -; j_call: TRBJ2-7; cdr3_nt: TGCGCCAGCAGCTTGGCCGGACTCTCCTACGAGCAGTACTTC; cdr3_aa: CASSLAGLSYEQYF
d_call: TRBD1; v_call: TRBV6-6; clone_size: once; j_call: TRBJ1-2; cdr3_nt: TGTGCCAGCAGTCCTCAGGGGGCGGACGGCTACACCTTC; cdr3_aa: CASSPQGADGYTF
d_call: -; v_call: TRBV19; clone_size: -; j_call: TRBJ1-5; cdr3_nt: TGTGCAAGTATGGATAGCAATCAGCCCCAGCATTTT; cdr3_aa: CASMDSNQPQHF
d_call: -; v_call: TRBV6-1; clone_size: -; j_call: TRBJ1-4; cdr3_nt: TGTGCCAGCAGAGAAGCTGCAACTAATGAAAAACTGTTTTTT; cdr3_aa: CASREAATNEKLFF
d_call: TRBD1; v_call: TRBV9; clone_size: -; j_call: TRBJ2-7; cdr3_nt: TGTGCCAGCAGCGTAGACGGGGACAGGGGGCTAAGGGAGCAGTACTTC; cdr3_aa: CASSVDGDRGLREQYF
d_call: -; v_call: TRBV7-2; clone_size: few; j_call: TRBJ1-2; cdr3_nt: TGTGCCAGCAGCGTTGCTCTGACAGCGGGAAATGGCTACACCTTC; cdr3_aa: CASSVALTAGNGYTF
d_call: -; v_call: TRBV12-2; clone_size: -; j_call: TRBJ1-1; cdr3_nt: TGTGCAAGTCTGCGGGGAAGCAGGACTGAAGCTTTCTTT; cdr3_aa: CASLRGSRTEAFF
d_call: -; v_call: TRBV28; clone_size: -; j_call: TRBJ1-1; cdr3_nt: TGTGCCAGCAGTTTAGGGGCAGGGATGAACACTGAAGCTTTCTTT; cdr3_aa: CASSLGAGMNTEAFF
d_call: TRBD1; v_call: TRBV7-2; clone_size: -; j_call: TRBJ2-1; cdr3_nt: TGTGCCAGCAGCTTAGGGGACAGCCCCAATGAGCAGTTCTTC; cdr3_aa: CASSLGDSPNEQFF
d_call: -; v_call: TRBV2; clone_size: -; j_call: TRBJ1-1; cdr3_nt: TGTGCCAGGGGGCTTCATAGCACTGAAGCTTTCTTT; cdr3_aa: CARGLHSTEAFF